The 3 T cell receptor beta chains listed next were all sequenced from one sample in a study of shared clonotypes between healthy human individuals. The method was immunoSEQ multiplex PCR; TCRdb's version includes in-frame clones alone and lacks a portion of them. The sample consists of more than 2 million clones, roughly 94% of them appearing once. The naive CD8 subset, CD45RO-negative cells positively selected for CCR7, excluded terminally differentiated effector memory CD45RA+ cells. Material: naive CD8+ T cells sorted from blood. All receptors derive from a man aged 18 to 35 in good health.

The chain employs TRBV5-4 and TRBJ1-2; 9 nucleotides match TRBD1. Trimming cost V 4 bases and J 8 bases; bases outside gene matches: 6. Germline CDR1 and CDR2: SGHNT and YYREEE (reference sequence). The CDR3 loop spans 13 amino acids. CDR3 sequence reads: CASSDTGGWGYTF. The CDR3, as DNA: TGTGCCAGCAGCGATACAGGGGGCTGGGGCTACACCTTC.

This clone showed up just once. This sequence joins TRBV2 and TRBJ2-2, with a tentative D call TRBD2 (6 bases). The V gene lost 3 bases and the J gene lost 6 bases, with 20 bases spanning the gap. Germline V CDR1 and CDR2: SNHLY, FYNNEI. The CDR3 totals 17 residues. CDR3 nucleotide sequence: TGTGCCAGCAGTGATCCCAGCGGGTCTACCACCGCCGGGGAGCTGTTTTTT. It is translated as CASSDPSGSTTAGELFF.

Concerning this clone itself: The same CDR3 can be traced to other DNA sequences in this sample. V and J are TRBV9 and TRBJ1-4, with D unresolved. Germline lookup yields CDR1 SGDLS and CDR2 YYNGEE. The CDR3 is made up of 14 amino acids. Trimming removed 0 bases from V and 6 bases from J, with 9 bases in between. The CDR3 sequence: CASSVGGLDEKLFF. The CDR3 DNA follows: TGTGCCAGCAGCGTAGGAGGGCTGGATGAAAAACTGTTTTTT.